These 27 T cell receptor beta chains share one sample of origin, sequenced in a study of cytomegalovirus exposure and HLA in healthy donors listed by TCRdb under 2017. The receptor library was made with the immunoSEQ multiplex PCR assay. For the multiplex PCR, a mixture combining 60 forward primers for TCR Vbeta segments and 13 reverse primers for TCR Jbeta segments was used. Drawn from immuneACCESS, this table holds only the in-frame rearrangements with V and J called that TCRdb kept. Clones are partly lost; checked studies trace under half to an unresolved V gene and leave the rest unexplained. This sample holds some 140,000 clones; approximately 71% were observed only once. Roughly 0.9% of the sample is held by the ten biggest clonotypes. Sequencing was performed on PBMCs. These receptors were collected from a woman aged 55-69 years in good health and CMV-seronegative.

The chain carries TRBV27 and TRBJ1-3, with 8 bases identical to TRBD1. This CDR3 contains 17 residues. Germline V gene data show CDR1 as MNHEY and CDR2 as SMNVEV (reference sequence). Trimming cost V 2 bases and J 0 bases; bases outside gene matches: 6. In nucleotides, the CDR3 is TGTGCCAGCAGTTTAGAAGGGACAGGCCTCTCTGGAAACACCATATATTTT. This codes for CASSLEGTGLSGNTIYF.

Notes on this clone: The same CDR3 arises from other DNA sequences in this sample as well. The chain carries TRBV5-1 and TRBJ2-1; TRBD2 aligns across 7 bases. V dropped 0 bases and J dropped 0; count of bases not matched to a gene: 0. From germline, CDR1 is SGHRS and CDR2 YFSETQ. The CDR3 extends over 15 amino acids. CDR3 residues: CASSLGGSSYNEQFF. The DNA for the CDR3 is TGCGCCAGCAGCTTGGGCGGGAGCTCCTACAATGAGCAGTTCTTC.

This clone was detected only a few times. The chain uses TRBV5-1 and TRBJ2-7, with 9 bases matching TRBD1. The V gene end was trimmed by 5 bases and the J gene end by 2 bases; junction bases not matched to a gene: 8. Germline V lookup: CDR1 SGHRS, CDR2 YFSETQ. The CDR3 extends over 15 amino acids. The CDR3 sequence: CASRKDRGLPYEQYF. DNA of the CDR3: TGCGCCAGCAGAAAAGACAGGGGGTTGCCCTACGAGCAGTACTTC. Full variable domain (outside the CDR3, taken from reference TRBV5-1 and TRBJ2-7): KAGVTQTPRYLIKTRGQQVTLSCSPISGHRSVSWYQQTPGQGLQFLFEYFSETQRNKGNFPGRFSGRQFSNSRSEMNVSTLELGDSALYLCASRKDRGLPYEQYFGPGTRLTVT.

This chain links TRBV6-1 with TRBJ1-1, with D maybe TRBD1 (6 bases). The V gene's germline CDR1 is MNHNS and CDR2 SASEGT. This CDR3 contains 15 residues. V was trimmed by 6 bases and J by 3 bases, leaving 17 bases between them. The CDR3 spells CASRTSQGLDTEAFF. In nucleotides, the CDR3 is TGTGCCAGCAGAACTTCACAGGGATTGGACACTGAAGCTTTCTTT.

The sample holds one count of this clone. The rearrangement uses TRBV5-6 and TRBJ2-2; 10 bases are a match to TRBD1. The trim removed 4 bases at V and 7 bases at J, leaving 7 bases unmatched. Germline-derived CDR1 and CDR2 are SGHDT and YYEEEE. This CDR3 spans 15 amino acids. Written as DNA, the CDR3 is TGTGCCAGCAGCACCGGGACAGGGGTTGGCGGGGAGCTGTTTTTT. Translation gives CASSTGTGVGGELFF.

The gene calls are TRBV10-3 and TRBJ1-5; D call uncertain. The CDR3 covers 16 residues. Germline CDR1 reads ENHRY; CDR2 reads SYGVKD. With 7 bases removed from V and 6 bases from J, the gap between germline ends came to 22 bases. CDR3 in amino acids: CAINVEGKSPGQPQHF. Written as DNA, the CDR3 is TGTGCCATCAACGTAGAGGGAAAATCTCCAGGTCAGCCCCAGCATTTT.

The chain couples TRBV30 to TRBJ1-2; D is unresolved. Germline V gives CDR1 GTSNPN, CDR2 SVGIG (reference sequence). The CDR3 has 11 amino acids. V lost 5 bases to trimming and J lost 8 bases, with 12 bases between them. The CDR3: CAWWALGGYTF. The CDR3 DNA reads as TGTGCCTGGTGGGCCCTTGGAGGCTACACCTTC.

The V and J genes are TRBV2 and TRBJ2-7; D may be TRBD1 (5 bases). Germline V gene sequence: CDR1 SNHLY, CDR2 FYNNEI. Trimming shortened V by 6 bases and J by 3 bases, and 12 bases separated the two germline ends. CDR3 size: 13 residues. CDR3 sequence (DNA): TGTGCCAGCAGGGACACTGATTTCTACGAGCAGTACTTC. Its protein is CASRDTDFYEQYF.

This clone was seen a single time. The chain links TRBV9 to TRBJ2-2; possibly TRBD2 for D (5 bases). The CDR3 is 16 amino acids. The V gene lost 0 bases and the J gene lost 5 bases, with 14 bases spanning the gap. Germline V lookup: CDR1 SGDLS, CDR2 YYNGEE. DNA of the CDR3: TGTGCCAGCAGCGTAGGGGTTGAACCGGGGACCGGGGAGCTGTTTTTT. It translates to CASSVGVEPGTGELFF.

This clone has just one count. The chain links TRBV5-1 to TRBJ2-7; TRBD1 matches 8 bases. Germline loops: CDR1 SGHRS, CDR2 YFSETQ. This CDR3 has 15 residues. The J segment lost 4 bases and the V segment lost 6 bases, leaving 12 bases of the junction unmatched. CDR3 in DNA: TGCGCCAGCACCTTCAGCCCGGACAGGGCGTACGAGCAGTACTTC. This sequence encodes CASTFSPDRAYEQYF.

This clone was counted between two and nine times. This chain links TRBV27 with TRBJ1-1; TRBD1 is a possible D gene (6 bases). Germline V CDR1 and CDR2: MNHEY, SMNVEV (reference sequence). There are 16 residues in the CDR3. Trimming removed 2 bases at V and 5 bases at J, with 18 bases between. CDR3 DNA sequence: TGTGCCAGCAGTTTAGTCATGAACAGGGCGGCGACTGAAGCTTTCTTT. Its translation: CASSLVMNRAATEAFF.

In this sample, this clone turned up a few times. The chain has TRBV6-4 and TRBJ2-3; 8 positions match TRBD2. This CDR3 spans 15 amino acids. The germline V gene encodes CDR1 MRHNA and CDR2 SNTAGT. Losses at the gene ends were 2 bases for V and 6 bases for J; bases not matched to a gene: 7. CDR3 in amino acids: CASSDGAGEVDTQYF. The CDR3 region has the DNA TGTGCCAGCAGTGACGGAGCGGGAGAGGTGGATACGCAGTATTTT.

The V call is TRBV19, the J call TRBJ2-1, with 10 bases that match TRBD2. The CDR3 has 14 amino acids. Germline CDR1 is LNHDA and CDR2 is SQIVND (reference sequence). V gave up 6 bases and J gave up 4 bases; unmatched junction bases: 3. The CDR3 DNA reads as TGTGCCAGTAGGCTGACTAGCGGGTACAATGAGCAGTTCTTC. Protein product: CASRLTSGYNEQFF.

The V and J genes are TRBV28 and TRBJ1-5; 9 bases align to TRBD1. This CDR3 is 15 amino acids long. The V gene end was trimmed by 6 bases and the J gene end by 4 bases; junction bases not matched to a gene: 7. Per germline, CDR1 MDHEN and CDR2 SYDVKM. DNA for the CDR3: TGTGCCAGCAGCCTCGACAGGGGGAGAAATCAGCCCCAGCATTTT. This gives the protein CASSLDRGRNQPQHF.

The chain carries TRBV18 and TRBJ1-4; no reliable D call. Germline V gene sequence: CDR1 KGHSH, CDR2 LQKENI. V lost 3 bases and J lost 8, with 10 bases in between. CDR3 length equals 13 residues. CDR3 sequence: CASSPLPGEKLFF. CDR3 in DNA: TGTGCCAGCTCACCCCTACCGGGGGAAAAACTGTTTTTT.

The sample holds a few counts of this clone. At the DNA level, this CDR3 is encoded by other sequences in the same sample as well. This chain uses TRBV5-1 with TRBJ2-7; a possible D gene is TRBD2 (5 bases). V was clipped by 2 bases and J by 2 bases, with 8 bases between them. The germline V gene encodes CDR1 SGHRS and CDR2 YFSETQ. The length of the CDR3 is 13 residues. The chain's CDR3 is CASSLEGAYEQYF. The CDR3 coding sequence is TGCGCCAGCAGCTTAGAGGGAGCCTACGAGCAGTACTTC.

V is TRBV27 and J is TRBJ2-3; D possibly corresponds to TRBD2 (6 bases). V gave up 2 bases and J gave up 5 bases, with 23 bases separating them. Germline CDR1 and CDR2: MNHEY and SMNVEV (reference sequence). The CDR3 length is 18 residues. In nucleotides, the CDR3 is TGTGCCAGCAGTTTACTAGTCGGGGGTAGCGGAAAGGGAGATACGCAGTATTTT. Its translation is CASSLLVGGSGKGDTQYF.

The rearrangement uses TRBV7-2 and TRBJ2-1; D perhaps matches TRBD2 (6 bases). V lost 3 bases to trimming and J lost 0 bases, with 15 bases between them. Germline V CDR1 and CDR2: SGHTA, FQGNSA. The CDR3 consists of 17 residues. The CDR3 region has the DNA TGTGCCAGCAGCTTCGGTAGTCGGGGGAGCTCCTACAATGAGCAGTTCTTC. As protein: CASSFGSRGSSYNEQFF.

The V and J genes are TRBV5-5 and TRBJ1-3; TRBD1 aligns across 9 bases. The V segment lost 4 bases and the J segment 2 bases; nucleotides outside the gene matches: 4. The CDR3 runs to 15 residues. Germline V gene data show CDR1 as SGHKS and CDR2 as YYEKEE (reference sequence). The CDR3, as DNA: TGTGCCAGCAGCCGCGACAGGGGGACTGGAAACACCATATATTTT. As protein: CASSRDRGTGNTIYF.

V is TRBV6-5 and J is TRBJ1-6; D is possibly TRBD1 (5 bases). V lost 0 bases, J lost 8 bases, and 5 bases lay in between. Germline lookup yields CDR1 MNHEY and CDR2 SVGAGI. The CDR3 sequence is 13 residues long. The CDR3: CASSYSRDSPLHF. CDR3 sequence (DNA): TGTGCCAGCAGTTACTCCAGGGATTCACCCCTCCACTTT.

The chain uses TRBV6-6 and TRBJ2-7; possibly TRBD1 for D (5 bases). Germline CDR1 is MNHNY and CDR2 is SVGAGI (reference sequence). The CDR3 is 13 residues long. Between the trimmed V and J ends, which lost 0 bases and 3 bases, there was a span of 6 bases. This CDR3 reads CASSYSGLYEQYF. The CDR3 region has the DNA TGTGCCAGCAGTTACTCGGGGCTCTACGAGCAGTACTTC.

The chain recombines TRBV10-3 with TRBJ1-5; 8 nucleotides match TRBD1. The CDR3 spans 18 residues. Germline CDR1 reads ENHRY; CDR2 reads SYGVKD. The trim removed 4 bases at V and 0 bases at J, leaving 11 bases unmatched. The CDR3 sequence: CAISGTESRGLSNQPQHF. As DNA, the CDR3 is TGTGCCATCAGTGGTACCGAGTCCAGGGGGCTTAGCAATCAGCCCCAGCATTTT.

This clone was detected a few times. The chain carries TRBV28 and TRBJ2-7; D is unclear. This CDR3 has 16 amino acids. V was pared by 4 bases and J by 3 bases, with 19 bases between. Germline loops: CDR1 MDHEN, CDR2 SYDVKM. CDR3 sequence reads: CASSSSTQPLGYEQYF. The CDR3 nucleotides read TGTGCCAGCAGTTCCTCGACCCAGCCCCTAGGCTACGAGCAGTACTTC.

This chain connects TRBV5-1 to TRBJ1-4; D is possibly TRBD1 (5 bases). The germline gives CDR1 SGHRS, CDR2 YFSETQ. The CDR3 totals 16 residues. The germline V and J ends were trimmed by 3 bases and 8 bases, with 20 bases remaining between them. The CDR3 region is CASSSGTVQEGEKLFF. Here the CDR3 DNA reads TGCGCCAGCAGCTCAGGGACTGTGCAAGAGGGAGAAAAACTGTTTTTT.

V and J are TRBV6-6 and TRBJ2-2; no firm D call. The V gene lost 10 bases and the J gene lost 2 bases, with 8 bases spanning the gap. Germline V gene data show CDR1 as MNHNY and CDR2 as SVGAGI (reference sequence). The CDR3 has 12 residues. CDR3 sequence (DNA): TGTGCCACCGCGTATAACACCGGGGAGCTGTTTTTT. Residues: CATAYNTGELFF.

The V call is TRBV5-1, the J call TRBJ2-1, with 12 bases lining up with TRBD2. Trimming at V came to 0 bases and at J to 7 bases, leaving 8 bases not matched to a gene. The CDR3 loop spans 17 amino acids. Germline loops: CDR1 SGHRS, CDR2 YFSETQ. In nucleotides, the CDR3 is TGCGCCAGCAGCTTGGTGTCTAGCGGGGGGGCCCTTAATGAGCAGTTCTTC. Translating it yields CASSLVSSGGALNEQFF. The full variable domain, in which reference TRBV5-1 and TRBJ2-1 provide the parts outside the CDR3, is KAGVTQTPRYLIKTRGQQVTLSCSPISGHRSVSWYQQTPGQGLQFLFEYFSETQRNKGNFPGRFSGRQFSNSRSEMNVSTLELGDSALYLCASSLVSSGGALNEQFFGPGTRLTVL.

This chain uses TRBV5-1 with TRBJ1-1; 7 bases align to TRBD1. The CDR3 spans 14 residues. Germline CDR1 is SGHRS and CDR2 is YFSETQ. The V segment lost 5 bases and the J segment 1 base; nucleotides outside the gene matches: 5. The CDR3 region has the DNA TGCGCCAGCAGATCGGGACAGACGAACACTGAAGCTTTCTTT. It translates to CASRSGQTNTEAFF.